This is a list of T cell receptor beta chains from one sample in a study of blood T cells in healthy people across ages. Each CDR3 protein is one row after TCRdb ran MiXCR on the 5' RACE reads. The data contain hundreds of thousands of distinct CDR3 sequences, roughly 64% of them seen just once; the ten biggest clones take up 22%. The sequencing input was blood. Source of these receptors: a man in his thirties or forties in good health. Both conserved end residues are part of each CDR3. The D gene is left open where the match is weak. Some rows mark clone size as missing; the rest say once, few, many or name a class of expanded clone.

TRBJ2-5 | TRBD1 | few | TRBV20-1 | TGCAGTGCTAGAGACGGGACAGGTCTGGGCCCCGCCCAAGAGACCCAGTACTTC | CSARDGTGLGPAQETQYF
TRBJ2-5 | TRBD1 | NA | TRBV27 | TGTGCCAGCAGCCAGAACAGGGGGCAGAAGCAAGAGACCCAGTACTTC | CASSQNRGQKQETQYF
TRBJ2-3 | NA | few | TRBV6-5 | TGTGCCAGCGCCTTTGATAGCTCCACAGATACGCAGTATTTT | CASAFDSSTDTQYF
TRBJ2-1 | NA | few | TRBV7-2 | TGTGCCAGCAGCCCAGGGGGGATAGAAGAGCAGTTCTTC | CASSPGGIEEQFF
TRBJ2-7 | NA | many | TRBV5-1 | TGCGCCAGCAGCTTGGATTCTGGTCTGTACGAGCAGTACTTC | CASSLDSGLYEQYF
TRBJ2-1 | TRBD2 | NA | TRBV28 | TGTGCCATCCAGGGACTAGCGGGGGAGCAGTTCTTC | CAIQGLAGEQFF
TRBJ1-1 | NA | once | TRBV20-1 | TGCAGTGCTAGAGAGTCGACGGGGGCTGAAGCTTTCTTT | CSARESTGAEAFF
TRBJ2-3 | TRBD2 | few | TRBV7-2 | TGTGCCAGCAGCTTAGTGTCTGGACTAGCGGGCACAGATACGCAGTATTTT | CASSLVSGLAGTDTQYF
TRBJ1-2 | NA | few | TRBV7-2 | TGTGCCAGCAGCTTAGGTCTGGGGCGCGGGGACTATGGCTACACCTTC | CASSLGLGRGDYGYTF
TRBJ1-3 | NA | NA | TRBV29-1 | TGCAGCGTTGAAGAGGTCAGGGGAAACACCATATATTTT | CSVEEVRGNTIYF
TRBJ2-5 | NA | NA | TRBV20-1 | TGCAGTGCTAGTCCCACCCAAGAGACCCAGTACTTC | CSASPTQETQYF
TRBJ2-7 | NA | NA | TRBV6-1 | TGTGCCAGCAGTGGACGGGTCGAGCAGTACTTC | CASSGRVEQYF
TRBJ2-7 | NA | few | TRBV7-6 | TGTGCCAGCAGCTTTGGAGACCGGGTCGAGCAGTACTTC | CASSFGDRVEQYF
TRBJ2-5 | TRBD2 | few | TRBV2 | TGTGCCAGCAGAAGACTAGCGGGGGTATCGGAGACCCAGTACTTC | CASRRLAGVSETQYF
TRBJ2-1 | NA | NA | TRBV7-2 | TGTGCCAGCAGGCAAACCCCACAGAAAAATGAGCAGTTCTTC | CASRQTPQKNEQFF
TRBJ2-5 | TRBD2 | few | TRBV7-9 | TGTGCCAGCAGCATACCGGGACTAGCCTACCGAGAGACCCAGTACTTC | CASSIPGLAYRETQYF
TRBJ1-1 | NA | NA | TRBV27 | TGTGCCAGCAGCCCCGGACGCTCTGAAGCTTTCTTT | CASSPGRSEAFF
TRBJ2-5 | NA | NA | TRBV6-2/TRBV6-3 | TGTGCCAGCAGTGGAGGGGGAAGCCAAGAGACCCAGTACTTC | CASSGGGSQETQYF
TRBJ2-7 | TRBD2 | NA | TRBV7-2 | TGTGCCAGCAGCGGGCGGGGGGGACAGTCCTACGAGCAGTACTTC | CASSGRGGQSYEQYF
TRBJ2-5 | NA | NA | TRBV24-1 | TGTGCCACCAGTGCCGCGGAAGAGACCCAGTACTTC | CATSAAEETQYF
TRBJ2-5 | NA | few | TRBV29-1 | TGCAGCGTTGAAAGGGACACCCAAGAGACCCAGTACTTC | CSVERDTQETQYF
TRBJ1-1 | NA | NA | TRBV9 | TGTGCCAGCAGCGTAGGGGGGAAAGGCGGGACTGAAGCTTTCTTT | CASSVGGKGGTEAFF
TRBJ1-5 | TRBD1 | few | TRBV5-5 | TGTGCCAGCAGCCAAGGGACAGGGCATAGCAATCAGCCCCAGCATTTT | CASSQGTGHSNQPQHF
TRBJ2-1 | NA | NA | TRBV7-2 | TGTGCCAGCAGCCCCTCCAGTAACTACAATGAGCAGTTCTTC | CASSPSSNYNEQFF
TRBJ1-6 | NA | NA | TRBV3-1 | TGTGCCAGCAGCAAGAGTCCAGGGCTATCCGTTTATTCACCCCTCCACTTT | CASSKSPGLSVYSPLHF
TRBJ2-3 | NA | NA | TRBV11-3 | TGTGCCAGCAGCTTTGGCAGGGCGGCAGATACGCAGTATTTT | CASSFGRAADTQYF
TRBJ2-7 | NA | NA | TRBV29-1 | TGCAGCGTTGAGTACAGGGGGAGGGTCGAGACCCGGTACTTC | CSVEYRGRVETRYF
TRBJ2-3 | NA | many | TRBV7-2 | TGTGCCAGCAGCATTAACGCTAGGAGAAGTACAGATACGCAGTATTTT | CASSINARRSTDTQYF